The rows below give T cell receptor beta chains drawn from one sample of a study of blood T cell repertoires in COVID-19. The data were produced by immunoSEQ multiplex PCR, yet TCRdb's version contains in-frame clones alone and is incomplete. The table lists about 250,000 clones, around 90% of them singletons, with around 3% in the top ten. Sequenced: peripheral blood. The receptor source for this set is a man younger than 30 with active or convalescent COVID-19. The CDR3 runs from the conserved cysteine through the conserved F or W. D genes are given only for firm matches. Only part of the rows carry a size: once, few, many, or a class if the clone is expanded.

J	D	V	size	CDR3	DNA
TRBJ1-2	NA	TRBV5-5	NA	CASSFNPQEGYGYTF	TGTGCCAGCAGCTTTAATCCGCAGGAAGGCTATGGCTACACCTTC
TRBJ2-7	TRBD1	TRBV28	many	CASSLPLGQGRYEQYF	TGTGCCAGCAGTTTACCCCTGGGACAGGGACGCTACGAGCAGTACTTC
TRBJ2-3	TRBD2	TRBV6-2/TRBV6-3	NA	CASSYEAGEGPDTQYF	TGTGCCAGCAGTTACGAGGCGGGGGAAGGACCAGATACGCAGTATTTT
TRBJ1-4	NA	TRBV15	NA	CATSRDEEKLFF	TGTGCCACCAGCAGAGATGAGGAAAAACTGTTTTTT
TRBJ1-3	TRBD1	TRBV4-3	NA	CASSLQGASSGNTIYF	TGCGCCAGCAGCCTACAGGGGGCGAGCTCTGGAAACACCATATATTTT
TRBJ2-3	NA	TRBV6-2/TRBV6-3	NA	CASSYSGAISSKQYF	TGTGCCAGCAGTTACTCGGGGGCTATCAGTTCGAAGCAGTATTTT
TRBJ2-3	NA	TRBV7-2	NA	CASSFTSIGEDTQYF	TGTGCCAGCAGCTTCACTAGCATAGGGGAAGATACGCAGTATTTT
TRBJ2-5	NA	TRBV27	NA	CASSFLAQETQYF	TGTGCCAGCAGTTTTTTAGCCCAAGAGACCCAGTACTTC
TRBJ2-4	TRBD2	TRBV20-1	NA	CSASPSGSPGIQYF	TGCAGTGCTAGTCCCAGCGGGAGCCCAGGCATTCAGTACTTC
TRBJ1-5	NA	TRBV15	NA	CATSIRGVLAGEPQHF	TGTGCCACCAGCATCAGAGGGGTGCTTGCAGGGGAGCCCCAGCATTTT
TRBJ1-2	TRBD1	TRBV7-9	NA	CASSLAHVQGDTF	TGTGCCAGCAGCTTAGCCCATGTACAGGGGGACACCTTC
TRBJ2-6	TRBD1	TRBV6-2/TRBV6-3	NA	CASSRQGRGANVLTF	TGTGCCAGCAGTAGACAGGGGAGGGGGGCCAACGTCCTGACTTTC
TRBJ2-7	NA	TRBV27	once	CASSLAGTYEQYF	TGTGCCAGCAGTTTGGCGGGAACCTACGAGCAGTACTTC
TRBJ1-2	TRBD1	TRBV29-1	once	CSVPSTGAYGYTF	TGCAGCGTTCCCTCGACAGGGGCCTATGGCTACACCTTC
TRBJ1-5	NA	TRBV4-3	NA	CASSQDPGNNQPQHF	TGCGCCAGCAGCCAAGATCCGGGTAACAATCAGCCCCAGCATTTT
TRBJ2-5	TRBD2	TRBV4-3	NA	CASSHQTSGGETQYF	TGCGCCAGCAGCCACCAGACTAGCGGGGGTGAGACCCAGTACTTC
TRBJ1-2	NA	TRBV7-9	once	CASSFRQADSNYGYTF	TGTGCCAGCAGCTTCCGGCAGGCTGATTCAAACTATGGCTACACCTTC
TRBJ2-1	TRBD2	TRBV7-3	NA	CASSPHSGGANEQFF	TGTGCCAGCAGCCCTCATAGCGGGGGGGCTAATGAGCAGTTCTTC
TRBJ1-2	NA	TRBV5-8	NA	CASSLSGLTNYGYTF	TGTGCCAGCAGCTTGTCCGGACTAACTAACTATGGCTACACCTTC
TRBJ2-5	TRBD2	TRBV11-2	NA	CASSLDYGAGGRIQYF	TGTGCCAGCAGCTTAGACTACGGCGCGGGGGGTAGGATCCAGTACTTC
TRBJ2-1	TRBD2	TRBV4-3	NA	CASSQGPGLAYNEQFF	TGCGCCAGCAGCCAAGGACCCGGACTAGCCTACAATGAGCAGTTCTTC
TRBJ1-2	NA	TRBV7-9	NA	CASSPKAGSRASWGGYTF	TGTGCCAGCAGCCCAAAGGCCGGATCTCGGGCATCCTGGGGCGGCTACACCTTC
TRBJ2-7	TRBD2	TRBV5-4	NA	CASSHGTSGRNEQYF	TGTGCCAGCAGCCACGGGACTAGCGGGAGGAACGAGCAGTACTTC
TRBJ2-7	TRBD2	TRBV6-1	NA	CASSEASGTASYEQYF	TGTGCCAGCAGTGAAGCTAGCGGGACTGCCTCCTACGAGCAGTACTTC
TRBJ1-3	NA	TRBV6-1	NA	CASSEVWAGSASGNTIYF	TGTGCCAGCAGTGAAGTTTGGGCAGGGTCAGCCTCTGGAAACACCATATATTTT
TRBJ1-3	NA	TRBV7-2	NA	CASSLVGRAGNTIYF	TGTGCCAGCAGCTTAGTAGGGAGGGCCGGAAACACCATATATTTT
TRBJ1-5	NA	TRBV3-1/TRBV3-2	NA	CASSLQPGGNQPQHF	TGTGCCAGCAGCCTTCAACCGGGTGGCAATCAGCCCCAGCATTTT
TRBJ2-7	NA	TRBV6-5	NA	CASQGTTVYEQYF	TGTGCCAGCCAAGGGACAACGGTCTACGAGCAGTACTTC
TRBJ1-5	TRBD1	TRBV5-6	NA	CASSLSGTEFQPQHF	TGTGCCAGCAGCTTGTCGGGGACAGAGTTTCAGCCCCAGCATTTT
TRBJ2-3	TRBD1	TRBV5-1	NA	CASSQGQGVRGAQYF	TGCGCCAGCAGCCAGGGACAGGGAGTCCGGGGGGCGCAGTATTTT
TRBJ1-4	NA	TRBV2	NA	CASGRGEAAREKLFF	TGTGCCAGCGGTCGAGGAGAGGCGGCGCGGGAAAAACTGTTTTTT
TRBJ2-7	TRBD2	TRBV3-1/TRBV3-2	NA	CASSQDYGRGLSSYEQYF	TGTGCCAGCAGCCAAGATTACGGGAGGGGCCTGAGCTCCTACGAGCAGTACTTC
TRBJ2-5	NA	TRBV6-5	NA	CASTNGGDQETQYF	TGTGCCAGCACCAACGGAGGAGATCAAGAGACCCAGTACTTC
TRBJ2-7	TRBD2	TRBV5-5	NA	CASSPQGGLAAYEQYF	TGTGCCAGCAGCCCCCAAGGTGGACTAGCGGCCTACGAGCAGTACTTC
TRBJ1-3	NA	TRBV10-3	NA	CAITNPSAGNTIYF	TGTGCCATCACAAACCCGAGTGCGGGAAACACCATATATTTT
TRBJ2-2	TRBD2	TRBV9	many	CASSVVRSGGLNTGELFF	TGTGCCAGCAGCGTAGTCCGTAGCGGGGGCCTTAACACCGGGGAGCTGTTTTTT
TRBJ2-3	TRBD2	TRBV10-3	NA	CAIRPRLAGSTDTQYF	TGTGCCATCAGGCCCAGACTAGCGGGGAGCACAGATACGCAGTATTTT
TRBJ2-1	TRBD1	TRBV10-3	NA	CAISESWPGTGYNEQFF	TGTGCCATCAGTGAGTCATGGCCTGGGACAGGCTACAATGAGCAGTTCTTC
TRBJ1-2	NA	TRBV7-9	once	CATPGGVLNYGYTF	TGTGCCACTCCCGGAGGGGTACTTAACTATGGCTACACCTTC
TRBJ1-2	NA	TRBV6-2/TRBV6-3	few	CASSYPTEGYGYTF	TGTGCCAGCAGTTACCCGACAGAAGGCTATGGCTACACCTTC
TRBJ2-2	NA	TRBV7-2	NA	CATRGIRTGELFF	TGTGCCACACGGGGGATTCGCACCGGGGAGCTGTTTTTT
TRBJ2-4	NA	TRBV4-3	NA	CASSQQFGGQTLGKNIQYF	TGCGCCAGCAGCCAACAATTCGGGGGACAGACACTTGGCAAAAACATTCAGTACTTC
TRBJ2-3	TRBD2	TRBV4-1	NA	CASSQVRTSGGTDTQYF	TGCGCCAGCAGCCAAGTCAGGACTAGCGGGGGAACAGATACGCAGTATTTT
TRBJ2-6	TRBD2	TRBV19	NA	CATQGLVRESSGANVLTF	TGTGCCACCCAAGGGTTGGTGCGGGAGAGCTCTGGGGCCAACGTCCTGACTTTC
TRBJ2-7	TRBD2	TRBV6-7	once	CASSYLAGGDEQYF	TGTGCCAGCAGTTACCTAGCGGGGGGAGACGAGCAGTACTTC
TRBJ1-3	TRBD1	TRBV7-2	NA	CASSFGGTGAGNTIYF	TGTGCCAGCAGCTTCGGTGGGACAGGGGCTGGGAACACCATATATTTT
TRBJ2-7	TRBD2	TRBV28	NA	CASSSMITGTSYEQYF	TGTGCCAGCAGTTCAATGATCACCGGGACTAGCTACGAGCAGTACTTC
TRBJ1-1	TRBD1	TRBV9	NA	CASSASTGVISEAFF	TGTGCCAGCAGCGCGTCAACAGGGGTGATCAGTGAAGCTTTCTTT
TRBJ2-5	TRBD2	TRBV7-2	NA	CASSLATTSHETQYF	TGTGCCAGCAGCTTAGCGACGACTAGCCATGAGACCCAGTACTTC
TRBJ2-2	TRBD1	TRBV9	once	CASSGRGLGTGELFF	TGTGCCAGCAGTGGTAGGGGGCTGGGCACCGGGGAGCTGTTTTTT
TRBJ1-1	NA	TRBV19	NA	CASRPGRGITEAFF	TGTGCCAGTAGGCCTGGGAGGGGGATCACTGAAGCTTTCTTT
TRBJ1-2	NA	TRBV11-2	NA	CASSALGYGYTF	TGTGCCAGCAGCGCTCTAGGATATGGCTACACCTTC
TRBJ1-1	NA	TRBV7-2	NA	CASSSPAGMNTEAFF	TGTGCCAGCAGCTCCCCCGCCGGTATGAACACTGAAGCTTTCTTT
TRBJ1-1	NA	TRBV19	NA	CASSHPNFGGLMNTEAFF	TGTGCCAGTAGCCACCCCAATTTCGGCGGACTTATGAACACTGAAGCTTTCTTT
TRBJ1-4	TRBD1	TRBV5-1	NA	CASSRGQGGSNEKLFF	TGCGCCAGCAGCCGGGGACAGGGGGGCTCTAATGAAAAACTGTTTTTT
TRBJ1-2	TRBD1	TRBV15	NA	CATSRSLEGASHYGYTF	TGTGCCACCAGCAGATCCCTTGAGGGGGCGAGTCACTATGGCTACACCTTC
TRBJ1-1	NA	TRBV19	NA	CASSAPRRLNTEAFF	TGTGCCAGTAGTGCGCCCCGCCGTCTAAACACTGAAGCTTTCTTT
TRBJ1-4	NA	TRBV19	NA	CASRGRQGNEKLFF	TGTGCCAGTAGGGGGCGGCAGGGGAATGAAAAACTGTTTTTT